This T cell receptor (beta chain) was retrieved from a study of Ad26.COV2.S vaccination and SARS-CoV-2 variants. The treatment denotes: approximately 18 received Ad26.COV2.S at low or high dose, single or two shots; about 5 received placebo; per-sample allocation not given. The investigators took samples on day 63 after the first vaccine or placebo injection. The junction had 4 bases not matched to a gene; V was cut back by 0 bases and J by 10 bases. The CDR3 length is 13 residues. Germline V lookup: CDR1 SGHAT, CDR2 FQNNGV. Data came from immunoSEQ multiplex PCR; TCRdb stores just in-frame clones and leaves some out. This sample has about 400,000 clones, with approximately 90% found just once.

The clonotype originates from a person aged 18 to 59 who received the Ad26.COV2.S COVID-19 vaccine or a placebo. This rearrangement joins TRBV11-2 to TRBJ2-3, with 7 positions matching TRBD2. The sample was peripheral blood, taken in a trial of Ad26.COV2.S vaccine versus placebo. The CDR3 coding sequence is TGTGCCAGCAGCTTAGACCTGGCGGGGGCGCAGTATTTT. Its protein product is CASSLDLAGAQYF.